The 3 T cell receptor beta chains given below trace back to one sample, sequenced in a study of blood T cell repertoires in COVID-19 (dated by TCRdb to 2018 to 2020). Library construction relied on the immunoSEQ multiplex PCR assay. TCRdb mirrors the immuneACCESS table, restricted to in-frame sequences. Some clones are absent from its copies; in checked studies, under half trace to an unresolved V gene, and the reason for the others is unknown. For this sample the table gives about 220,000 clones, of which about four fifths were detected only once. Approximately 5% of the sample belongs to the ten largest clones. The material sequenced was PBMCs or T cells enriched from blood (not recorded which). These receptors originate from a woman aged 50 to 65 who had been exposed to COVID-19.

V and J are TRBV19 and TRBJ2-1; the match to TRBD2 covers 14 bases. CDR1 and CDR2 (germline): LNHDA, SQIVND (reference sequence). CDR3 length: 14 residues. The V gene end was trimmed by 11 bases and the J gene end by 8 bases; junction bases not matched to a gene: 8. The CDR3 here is CAVKTSGGAHEQFF. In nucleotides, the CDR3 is TGTGCCGTTAAGACTAGCGGGGGGGCCCATGAGCAGTTCTTC.

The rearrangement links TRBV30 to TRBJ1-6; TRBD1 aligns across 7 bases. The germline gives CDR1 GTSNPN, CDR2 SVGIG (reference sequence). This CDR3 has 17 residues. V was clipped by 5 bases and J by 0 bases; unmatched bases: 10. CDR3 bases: TGTGCCTGGCGGGGACAGCCCGTGAGCTCCTATAATTCACCCCTCCACTTT. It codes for CAWRGQPVSSYNSPLHF.

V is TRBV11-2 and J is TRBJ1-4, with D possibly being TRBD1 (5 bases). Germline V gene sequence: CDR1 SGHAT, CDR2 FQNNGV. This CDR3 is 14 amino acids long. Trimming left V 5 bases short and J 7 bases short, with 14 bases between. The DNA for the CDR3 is TGTGCCAGCAGCCGCGGGACGGGTGGTGAAAAACTGTTTTTT. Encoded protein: CASSRGTGGEKLFF.